This T cell receptor beta chain was observed in a study of graft-versus-host responses after intestinal transplantation (dated by TCRdb to the early 2020s). For the study in its entirety: Multivisceral, liver-intestinal, or isolated intestinal transplants were received by the recipients. Samples from a few later patients were sequenced in-house on an Illumina MiSeq with MiXCR processing rather than by the commercial service. Bulk TCR-beta CDR3 sequencing was used to track graft-versus-host and host-versus-graft alloreactive T cell clones in the graft, circulation and bone marrow after intestinal transplantation. Donor T cell macrochimerism was defined as a peak of at least 4% donor T cells among recipient peripheral blood mononuclear cells. The cohort enrolled roughly 25 intestinal transplant recipients including one retransplant, and a few patients lacking pretransplant specimens were excluded. Every recipient was given anti-thymocyte globulin induction, followed by around three years of maintenance tacrolimus and steroids. To identify alloreactive clones, pre-transplant mixed lymphocyte reaction products were sequenced and then compared with unstimulated pre-transplant donor and recipient T cells.

The library was produced with the immunoSEQ multiplex PCR assay. For most patients, genomic DNA was isolated with the Qiagen DNeasy Blood and Tissue Kit and shipped frozen to Adaptive Biotechnologies for TCR sequencing. For most patients, high-throughput TCR-beta CDR3 sequencing of genomic DNA was performed by Adaptive Biotechnologies. The authors' pipeline ran thus. Adaptive's ImmunoSEQ software was the source of the TCR sequencing data for about 20 patients, while three other patients were processed with MiXCR and VDJtools. CD4 versus CD8 sorting errors were corrected by removing sequences found in both subsets at a frequency ratio below 5:1. Because the origin of CDR3 nucleotide sequences shared between donor and recipient could not be assigned, those sequences were removed. Alloreactive clones required at least 2-fold expansion over unstimulated cells and minimum CFSE-low frequency of 0.002% (template counts) or 0.001% (read counts). Clones were considered mappable if detected in sequenced pre-transplant spleen, lymph node, or MLR CFSE-low populations of the donor or recipient. Cumulative frequency of alloreactive clones was calculated as a percentage of all sequences weighted by copy number. TCRdb mirrors the immuneACCESS table, restricted to in-frame sequences. Some clones are absent from its copies; in checked studies, under half trace to an unresolved V gene, and the reason for the others is unknown. V and J calls and clone size follow that table, whereas D and trimming were derived from the DNA. Present in this sample are tens of thousands of clones, 90% of which were seen just once. The ten largest clones add up to over 0.1% of the sample.

With regard to this clone: The clone's antigen remains unknown. Per-base quality was not reported, and no clone a single base away is much larger than it.

Explained via the paper, the time point label denotes: cells obtained before transplantation from donor or recipient. CD3+CD4+ and CD3+CD8+ populations were FACS-sorted from unstimulated pre-transplant donor and recipient cells taken from spleen or lymph nodes. Broad study findings and their caveats: GvH clones were found in recipient bone marrow, and some of the GvH clones appeared earlier in ileal mucosa or blood, which is consistent with an intestinal mucosal origin. The conclusions were limited by the relatively low number and heterogeneity of the intestinal transplant patients. Patients with donor T cell macrochimerism had high GvH to HvG T cell clonal ratios in their allografts. Peak levels of circulating GvH clones were associated with declines in HvG clones early after transplant.

The sample consisted of unstimulated CD4+ T cells sorted from spleen or lymph node cells, taken before intestinal transplant. The receptor was isolated from a human donor who received an intestinal transplant.

Read as DNA, the sequence is TGTGCCAGCTCACCACTGGGGGCAGGCACTGAAGCTTTCTTT. It encodes CASSPLGAGTEAFF. The V and J genes are TRBV18 and TRBJ1-1; the D gene is perhaps TRBD1, on 6 matching bases. CDR1 is given as KGHSH and CDR2 as LQKENI, both from the germline V gene. V is pared back by 1 base and J by 4 bases, with 10 bases lying between the germline termini. The CDR3 spans 14 residues, from the cysteine through the phenylalanine. CDR3 DNA only is kept here, 42 bases in frame from base 1.